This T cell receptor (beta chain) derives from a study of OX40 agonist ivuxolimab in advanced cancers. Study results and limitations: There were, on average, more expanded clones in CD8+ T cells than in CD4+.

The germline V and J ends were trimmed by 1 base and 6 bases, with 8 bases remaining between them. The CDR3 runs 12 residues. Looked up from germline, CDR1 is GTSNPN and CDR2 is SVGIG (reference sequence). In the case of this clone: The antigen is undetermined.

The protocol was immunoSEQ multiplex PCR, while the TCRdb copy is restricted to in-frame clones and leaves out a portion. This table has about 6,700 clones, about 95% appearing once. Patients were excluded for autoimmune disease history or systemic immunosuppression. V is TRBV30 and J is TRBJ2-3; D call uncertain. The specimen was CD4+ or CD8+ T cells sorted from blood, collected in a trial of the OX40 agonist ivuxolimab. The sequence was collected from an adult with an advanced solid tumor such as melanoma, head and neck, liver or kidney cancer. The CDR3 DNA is TGTGCCTGGAGTGCGATAAGGGATACGCAGTATTTT. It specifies CAWSAIRDTQYF.